This T cell receptor beta chain came from a study of shared clonotypes between healthy human individuals. This clone was counted a single time. Germline V gene data show CDR1 as GTSNPN and CDR2 as SVGIG (reference sequence). Between the trimmed V and J ends, which lost 5 bases and 4 bases, there was a span of 11 bases. This CDR3 has 12 amino acids. Produced via immunoSEQ multiplex PCR; TCRdb's table is partial and in-frame only. The sample holds 1 million to 1.3 million clones, 75% to 80% seen once. Specimen: memory CD4+ T cells from PBMCs. Subset in this sample: CD45RA-negative fraction. The chain employs TRBV30 and TRBJ1-1, with D perhaps TRBD1 (5 bases). The source of this sequence is a man between 18 and 29 years old in good health. Some clones in this sample may be carry-over from other donors' samples. CDR3 coding DNA: TGTGCCTGGCAGGGTGGGGGCACTGAAGCTTTCTTT. This translates into CAWQGGGTEAFF. The complete variable domain, with remaining parts taken from reference TRBV30 and TRBJ1-1, reads SQTIHQWPATLVQPVGSPLSLECTVEGTSNPNLYWYRQAAGRGLQLLFYSVGIGQISSEVPQNLSASRPQDRQFILSSKKLLLSDSGFYLCAWQGGGTEAFFGQGTRLTVV.